This T cell receptor beta chain is drawn from a study of blood T cell repertoires in COVID-19. Germline CDR1 is MNHEY and CDR2 is SVGEGT. The CDR3 has 16 amino acids. Trimming pared 6 bases from V and 6 bases from J, leaving 21 bases between. This table comes from immunoSEQ multiplex PCR, and its TCRdb copy is limited to in-frame clones, with some not included. Of about 160,000 clones in the sample, roughly 80% are singletons; the top ten hold more than 6%. The chain carries TRBV6-2 or TRBV6-3 and TRBJ2-1; D possibly corresponds to TRBD2 (6 bases). The receptor was isolated from a woman aged 40 to 55 with COVID-19, enrolled during active disease. Sequenced sample: peripheral blood. The CDR3 reads CASSLPAAGRPNEQFF. The CDR3 DNA is TGTGCCAGCAGCCTCCCGGCCGCGGGACGCCCCAATGAGCAGTTCTTC.